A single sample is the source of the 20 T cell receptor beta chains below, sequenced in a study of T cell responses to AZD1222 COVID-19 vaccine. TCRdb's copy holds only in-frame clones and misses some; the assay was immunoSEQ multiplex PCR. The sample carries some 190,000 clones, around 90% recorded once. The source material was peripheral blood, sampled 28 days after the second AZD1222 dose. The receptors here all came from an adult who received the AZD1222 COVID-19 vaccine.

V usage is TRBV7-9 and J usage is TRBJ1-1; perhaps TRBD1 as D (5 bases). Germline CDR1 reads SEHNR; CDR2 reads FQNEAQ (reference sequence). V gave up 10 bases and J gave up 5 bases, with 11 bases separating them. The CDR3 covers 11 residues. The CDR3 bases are TGTGCCACCGCCGGGGGGACTGAAGCTTTCTTT. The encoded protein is CATAGGTEAFF.

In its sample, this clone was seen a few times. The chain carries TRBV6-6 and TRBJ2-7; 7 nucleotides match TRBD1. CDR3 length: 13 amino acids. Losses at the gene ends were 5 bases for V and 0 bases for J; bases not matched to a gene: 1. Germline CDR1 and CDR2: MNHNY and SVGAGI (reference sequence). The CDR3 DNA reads TGTGCCAGCAGTGGGGACAGCTCCTACGAGCAGTACTTC. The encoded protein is CASSGDSSYEQYF.

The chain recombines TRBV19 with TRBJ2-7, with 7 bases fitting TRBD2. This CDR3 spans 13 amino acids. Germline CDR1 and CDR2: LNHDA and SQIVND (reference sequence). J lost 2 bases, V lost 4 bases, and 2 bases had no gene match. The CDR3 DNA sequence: TGTGCCAGTAGTAGCGGGGGTCCCTACGAGCAGTACTTC. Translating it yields CASSSGGPYEQYF.

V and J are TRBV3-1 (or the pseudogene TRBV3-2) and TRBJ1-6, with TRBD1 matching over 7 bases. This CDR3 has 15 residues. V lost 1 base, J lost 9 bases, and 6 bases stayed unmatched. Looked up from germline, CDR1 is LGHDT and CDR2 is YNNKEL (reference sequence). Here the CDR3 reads CASSQVYYRGSPLHF. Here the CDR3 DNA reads TGTGCCAGCAGCCAAGTTTATTACAGGGGTTCACCCCTCCACTTT.

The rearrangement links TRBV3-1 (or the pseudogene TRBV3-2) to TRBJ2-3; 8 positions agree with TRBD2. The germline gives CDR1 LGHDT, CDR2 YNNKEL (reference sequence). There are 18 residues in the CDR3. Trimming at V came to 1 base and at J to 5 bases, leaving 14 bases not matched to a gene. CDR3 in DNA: TGTGCCAGCAGCCAAGTCGTAAATTACGCGGGAGGTGGAGATACGCAGTATTTT. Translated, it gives CASSQVVNYAGGGDTQYF.

The CDR3 bases are TGTGCCAGCAGCGTTTATGGGGAACAGCCCCAGCATTTT. It yields the protein CASSVYGEQPQHF. V usage is TRBV9 and J usage is TRBJ1-5, with D uncertain. Between the trimmed V and J ends, which lost 2 bases and 7 bases, there was a span of 10 bases. Germline V gives CDR1 SGDLS, CDR2 YYNGEE. The CDR3 covers 13 residues. Variable domain in full (rest from reference TRBV9 and TRBJ1-5): DSGVTQTPKHLITATGQRVTLRCSPRSGDLSVYWYQQSLDQGLQFLIQYYNGEERAKGNILERFSAQQFPDLHSELNLSSLELGDSALYFCASSVYGEQPQHFGDGTRLSIL.

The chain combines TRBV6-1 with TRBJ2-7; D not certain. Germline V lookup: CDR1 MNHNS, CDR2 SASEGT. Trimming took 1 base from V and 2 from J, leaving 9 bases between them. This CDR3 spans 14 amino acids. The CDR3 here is CASSEEGPTYEQYF. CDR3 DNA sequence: TGTGCCAGCAGTGAAGAAGGGCCTACCTACGAGCAGTACTTC.

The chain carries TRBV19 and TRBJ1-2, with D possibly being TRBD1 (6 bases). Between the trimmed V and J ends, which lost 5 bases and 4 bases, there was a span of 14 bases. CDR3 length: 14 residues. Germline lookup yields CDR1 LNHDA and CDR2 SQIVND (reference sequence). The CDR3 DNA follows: TGTGCCAGTAGTGCTTTACAGGGACTCTATGGCTACACCTTC. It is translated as CASSALQGLYGYTF. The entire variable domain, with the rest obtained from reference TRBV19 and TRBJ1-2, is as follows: DGGITQSPKYLFRKEGQNVTLSCEQNLNHDAMYWYRQDPGQGLRLIYYSQIVNDFQKGDIAEGYSVSREKKESFPLTVTSAQKNPTAFYLCASSALQGLYGYTFGSGTRLTVV.

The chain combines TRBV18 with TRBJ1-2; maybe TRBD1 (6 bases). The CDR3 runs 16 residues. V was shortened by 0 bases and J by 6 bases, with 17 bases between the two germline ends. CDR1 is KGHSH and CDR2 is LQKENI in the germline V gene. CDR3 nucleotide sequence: TGTGCCAGCTCACCACCGATGGGGGCGTCTATCAATGGCTACACCTTC. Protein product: CASSPPMGASINGYTF.

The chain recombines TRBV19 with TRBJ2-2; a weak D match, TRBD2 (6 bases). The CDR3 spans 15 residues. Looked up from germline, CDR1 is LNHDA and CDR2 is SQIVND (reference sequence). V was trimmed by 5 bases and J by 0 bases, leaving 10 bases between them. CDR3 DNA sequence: TGTGCCAGTAGTCCGTGGGGGGCGAACACCGGGGAGCTGTTTTTT. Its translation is CASSPWGANTGELFF. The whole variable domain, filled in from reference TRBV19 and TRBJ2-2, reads DGGITQSPKYLFRKEGQNVTLSCEQNLNHDAMYWYRQDPGQGLRLIYYSQIVNDFQKGDIAEGYSVSREKKESFPLTVTSAQKNPTAFYLCASSPWGANTGELFFGEGSRLTVL.

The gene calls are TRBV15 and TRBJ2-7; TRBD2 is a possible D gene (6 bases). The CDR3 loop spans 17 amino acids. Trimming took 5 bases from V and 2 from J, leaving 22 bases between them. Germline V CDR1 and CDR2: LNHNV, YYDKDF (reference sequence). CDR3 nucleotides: TGTGCCACCAGCGATCCCGAAGCACCTAGCGTACCCTACGAGCAGTACTTC. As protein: CATSDPEAPSVPYEQYF. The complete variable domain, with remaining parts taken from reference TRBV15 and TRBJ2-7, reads DAMVIQNPRYQVTQFGKPVTLSCSQTLNHNVMYWYQQKSSQAPKLLFHYYDKDFNNEADTPDNFQSRRPNTSFCFLDIRSPGLGDTAMYLCATSDPEAPSVPYEQYFGPGTRLTVT.

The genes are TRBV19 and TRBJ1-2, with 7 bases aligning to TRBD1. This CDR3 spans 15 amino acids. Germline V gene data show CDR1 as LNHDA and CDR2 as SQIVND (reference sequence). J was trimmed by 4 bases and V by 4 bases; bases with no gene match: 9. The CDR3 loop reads CASSTQGTNTYGYTF. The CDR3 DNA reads TGTGCCAGTAGTACACAGGGGACTAACACCTATGGCTACACCTTC.

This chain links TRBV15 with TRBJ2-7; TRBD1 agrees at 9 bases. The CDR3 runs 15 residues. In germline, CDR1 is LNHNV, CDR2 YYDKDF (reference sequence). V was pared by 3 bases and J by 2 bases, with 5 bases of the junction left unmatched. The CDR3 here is CATSSLTGGAYEQYF. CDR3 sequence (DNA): TGTGCCACCAGCAGTCTTACAGGGGGCGCCTACGAGCAGTACTTC.

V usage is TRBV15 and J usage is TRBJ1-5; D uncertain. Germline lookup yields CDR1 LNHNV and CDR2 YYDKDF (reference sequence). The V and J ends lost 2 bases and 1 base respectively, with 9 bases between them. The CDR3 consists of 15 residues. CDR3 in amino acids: CATSRLDGSNQPQHF. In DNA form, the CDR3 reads TGTGCCACCAGCAGACTAGACGGGAGCAATCAGCCCCAGCATTTT.

CDR3 in DNA: TGTGCCAGTAATCACGACCAAGGCAATCAGCCCCAGCATTTT. It yields the protein CASNHDQGNQPQHF. The rearrangement joins TRBV19 to TRBJ1-5; D is unresolved. The germline gives CDR1 LNHDA, CDR2 SQIVND (reference sequence). The CDR3 covers 14 residues. V lost 7 bases and J 2 bases, leaving 12 bases between the germline ends.

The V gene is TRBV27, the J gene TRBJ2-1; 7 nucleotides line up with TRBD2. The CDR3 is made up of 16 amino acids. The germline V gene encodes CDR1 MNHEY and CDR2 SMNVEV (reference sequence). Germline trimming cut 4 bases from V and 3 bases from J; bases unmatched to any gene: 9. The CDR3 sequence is CASSSPSSGLYNEQFF. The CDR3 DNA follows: TGTGCCAGCAGTTCCCCTAGTAGCGGGCTCTACAATGAGCAGTTCTTC.

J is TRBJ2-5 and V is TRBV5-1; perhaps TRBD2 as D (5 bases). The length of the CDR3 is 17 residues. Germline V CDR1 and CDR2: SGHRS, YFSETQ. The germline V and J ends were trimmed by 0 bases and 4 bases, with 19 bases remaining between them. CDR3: CASSLEGGQIGGETQYF. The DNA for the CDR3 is TGCGCCAGCAGCTTGGAAGGTGGCCAGATCGGAGGAGAGACCCAGTACTTC.

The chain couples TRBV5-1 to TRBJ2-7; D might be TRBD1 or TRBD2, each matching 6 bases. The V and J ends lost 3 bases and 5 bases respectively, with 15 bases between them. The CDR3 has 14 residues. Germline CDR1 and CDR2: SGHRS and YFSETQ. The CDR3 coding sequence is TGCGCCAGCAGCTGGAGGGGGGAGATTAACGAGCAGTACTTC. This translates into CASSWRGEINEQYF.

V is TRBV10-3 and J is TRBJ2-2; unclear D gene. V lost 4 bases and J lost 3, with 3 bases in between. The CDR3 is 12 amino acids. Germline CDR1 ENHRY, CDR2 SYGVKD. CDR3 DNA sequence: TGTGCCATCAGTGCTGACACCGGGGAGCTGTTTTTT. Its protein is CAISADTGELFF.

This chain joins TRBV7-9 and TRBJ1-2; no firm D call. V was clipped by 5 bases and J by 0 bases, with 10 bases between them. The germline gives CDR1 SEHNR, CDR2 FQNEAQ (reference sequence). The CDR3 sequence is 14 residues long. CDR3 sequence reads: CASSPLGANYGYTF. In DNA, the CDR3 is TGTGCCAGCAGCCCCCTCGGTGCTAACTATGGCTACACCTTC.